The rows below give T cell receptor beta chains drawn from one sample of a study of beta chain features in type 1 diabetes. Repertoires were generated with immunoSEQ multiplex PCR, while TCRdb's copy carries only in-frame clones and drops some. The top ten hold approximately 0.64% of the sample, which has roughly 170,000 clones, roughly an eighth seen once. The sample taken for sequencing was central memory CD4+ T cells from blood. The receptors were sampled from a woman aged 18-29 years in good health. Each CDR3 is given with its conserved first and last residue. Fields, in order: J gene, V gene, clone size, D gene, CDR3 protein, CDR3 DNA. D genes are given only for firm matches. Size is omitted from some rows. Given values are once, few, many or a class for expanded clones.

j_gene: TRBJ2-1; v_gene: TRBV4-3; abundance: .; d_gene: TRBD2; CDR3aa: CASSGQGLARSGGAEQFF; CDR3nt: TGCGCCAGCAGTGGTCAGGGACTAGCGCGAAGTGGCGGCGCTGAGCAGTTCTTC
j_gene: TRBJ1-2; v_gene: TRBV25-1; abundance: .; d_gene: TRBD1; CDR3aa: CASGEETGGGYTF; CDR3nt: TGTGCCAGCGGTGAGGAAACAGGGGGTGGCTACACCTTC
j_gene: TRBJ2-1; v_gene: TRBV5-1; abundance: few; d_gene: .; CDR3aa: CASSLMSGPNNEQFF; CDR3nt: TGCGCCAGCAGCTTGATGAGCGGACCGAACAATGAGCAGTTCTTC
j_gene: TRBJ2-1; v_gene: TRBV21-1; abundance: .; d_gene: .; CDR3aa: CASSPHRQGAFYNEQFF; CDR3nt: TGTGCCAGCAGCCCCCATCGACAGGGGGCATTCTACAATGAGCAGTTCTTC
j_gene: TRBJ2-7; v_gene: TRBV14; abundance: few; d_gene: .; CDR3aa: CASSSHQGTQYEQYF; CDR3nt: TGTGCCAGCAGCTCACATCAGGGGACCCAATACGAGCAGTACTTC
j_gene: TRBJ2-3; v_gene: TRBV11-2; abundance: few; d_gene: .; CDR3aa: CASSLVVDTQYF; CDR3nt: TGTGCCAGCAGCTTAGTAGTGGATACGCAGTATTTT
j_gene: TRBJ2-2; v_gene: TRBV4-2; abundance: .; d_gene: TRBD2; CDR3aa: CASFFTSGRNTGELFF; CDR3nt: TGTGCCAGCTTCTTTACTAGCGGGAGGAACACCGGGGAGCTGTTTTTT
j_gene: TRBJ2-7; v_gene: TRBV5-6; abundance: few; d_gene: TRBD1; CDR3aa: CASSQRGTGGYEQYF; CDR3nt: TGTGCCAGCAGCCAGCGAGGGACAGGGGGGTACGAGCAGTACTTC
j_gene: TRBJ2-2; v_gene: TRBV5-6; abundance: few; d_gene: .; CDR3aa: CASRRRGRENTGELFF; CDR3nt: TGTGCCAGCAGACGTAGGGGCAGGGAGAACACCGGGGAGCTGTTTTTT
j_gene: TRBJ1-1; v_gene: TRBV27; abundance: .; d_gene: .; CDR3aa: CASSLRQGLTEAFF; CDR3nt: TGTGCCAGCAGTTTAAGGCAGGGTCTGACTGAAGCTTTCTTT
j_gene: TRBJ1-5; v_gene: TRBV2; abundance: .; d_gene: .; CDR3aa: CASNRDGRNYPQHF; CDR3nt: TGTGCCAGCAACAGGGACGGACGGAACTACCCCCAGCATTTT
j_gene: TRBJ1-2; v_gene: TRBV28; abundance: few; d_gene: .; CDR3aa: CASSLISGGYTF; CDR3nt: TGTGCCAGCAGTTTAATCTCGGGTGGCTACACCTTC
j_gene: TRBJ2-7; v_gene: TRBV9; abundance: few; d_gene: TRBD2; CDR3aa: CASSVVAGDGEQYF; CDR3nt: TGTGCCAGCAGCGTAGTAGCGGGAGATGGCGAGCAGTACTTC
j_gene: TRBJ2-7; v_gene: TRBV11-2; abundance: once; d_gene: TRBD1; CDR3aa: CASSLHSGTGLAYEQYF; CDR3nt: TGTGCCAGCAGCTTGCACTCCGGGACAGGACTTGCCTACGAGCAGTACTTC
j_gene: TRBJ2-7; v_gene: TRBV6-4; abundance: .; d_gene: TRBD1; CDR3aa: CASSYSLTGLGEQYF; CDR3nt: TGTGCCAGCAGTTACTCACTGACAGGGTTAGGCGAGCAGTACTTC
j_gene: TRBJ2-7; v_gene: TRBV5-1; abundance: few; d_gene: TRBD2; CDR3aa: CASSGPGLAGFSYEQYF; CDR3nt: TGCGCCAGCAGCGGCCCGGGACTAGCGGGCTTCTCCTACGAGCAGTACTTC
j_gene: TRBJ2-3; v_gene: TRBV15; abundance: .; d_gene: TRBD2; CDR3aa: CATSRAKASGSRADTQYF; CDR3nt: TGTGCCACCAGCAGAGCGAAGGCTAGCGGGAGTAGGGCAGATACGCAGTATTTT
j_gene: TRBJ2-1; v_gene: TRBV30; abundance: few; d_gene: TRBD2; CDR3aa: CAWSAARGGRAVEQFF; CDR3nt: TGTGCCTGGAGTGCCGCGCGGGGCGGGAGGGCCGTTGAGCAGTTCTTC
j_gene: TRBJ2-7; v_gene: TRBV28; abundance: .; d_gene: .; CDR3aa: CASRSGVYEQYF; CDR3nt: TGTGCCAGCAGGTCGGGAGTGTACGAGCAGTACTTC
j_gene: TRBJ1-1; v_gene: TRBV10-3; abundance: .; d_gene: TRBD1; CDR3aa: CAIRGQQNTEAFF; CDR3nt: TGTGCCATCAGGGGACAGCAGAACACTGAAGCTTTCTTT
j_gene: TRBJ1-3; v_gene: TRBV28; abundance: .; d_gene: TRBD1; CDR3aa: CASSTGTGRNTIYF; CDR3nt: TGTGCCAGCAGTACCGGGACAGGGAGGAACACCATATATTTT
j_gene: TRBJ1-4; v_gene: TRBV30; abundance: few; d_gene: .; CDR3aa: CAWRDTRSEKLFF; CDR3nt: TGTGCCTGGAGGGACACCCGAAGTGAAAAACTGTTTTTT
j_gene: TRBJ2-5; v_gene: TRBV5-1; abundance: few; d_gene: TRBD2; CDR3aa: CASSLASGLAETQYF; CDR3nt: TGCGCCAGCAGCTTGGCCTCGGGACTAGCCGAGACCCAGTACTTC
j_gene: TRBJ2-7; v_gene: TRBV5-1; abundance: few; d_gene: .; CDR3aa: CASSLGEWDVYEQYF; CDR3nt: TGCGCCAGCAGCTTGGGGGAGTGGGATGTCTACGAGCAGTACTTC
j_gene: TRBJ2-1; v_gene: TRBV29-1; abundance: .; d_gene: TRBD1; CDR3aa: CSSRRDRGIHEQFF; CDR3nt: TGCAGCTCGCGCCGTGACAGGGGTATTCATGAGCAGTTCTTC
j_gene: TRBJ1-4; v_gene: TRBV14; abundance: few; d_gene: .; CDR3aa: CASSQWTAEKLFF; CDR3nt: TGTGCCAGCAGCCAATGGACAGCTGAAAAACTGTTTTTT
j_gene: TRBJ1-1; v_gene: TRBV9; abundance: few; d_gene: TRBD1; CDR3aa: CASSVVGTGKTEAFF; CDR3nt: TGTGCCAGCAGCGTAGTGGGGACAGGGAAGACTGAAGCTTTCTTT
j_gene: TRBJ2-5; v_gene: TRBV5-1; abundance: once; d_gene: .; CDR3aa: CASSLGGGPQETQYF; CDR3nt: TGCGCCAGCAGCTTGGGGGGAGGTCCCCAAGAGACCCAGTACTTC
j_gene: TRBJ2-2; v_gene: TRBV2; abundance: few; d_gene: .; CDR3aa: CASRPGTLNTGELFF; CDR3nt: TGTGCCAGCAGACCCGGGACTCTCAACACCGGGGAGCTGTTTTTT